The clone carrying this T cell receptor beta chain was detected only a few times. Authors' methods: From reference gene primer amplification, estimates of nucleated cell counts were derived. Method: immunoSEQ multiplex PCR; TCRdb's copy keeps in-frame clones and lacks some. From that table come the V and J calls and clone size; the DNA was used to work out D and trimming. This table has roughly 260,000 clones, 90% appearing once. This entry belongs to a study of blood T cell repertoires in COVID-19. About the study: The cDNA or gDNA used as material had been derived from T cells, B-cell-depleted T cells, or PBMCs.

Specimen: peripheral blood. This sequence originates from a woman in her 40s with acute or convalescent COVID-19.

CDR3: CSVERRAGAKNIQYF. DNA of the CDR3: TGCAGCGTTGAAAGGAGGGCAGGGGCCAAAAACATTCAGTACTTC. The chain has TRBV29-1 and TRBJ2-4, with D possibly TRBD2 on 6 matching bases. Germline V CDR1 and CDR2: SQVTM, ANQGSEA. V was clipped by 2 bases and J by 1 base, with 12 bases between them. The CDR3 extends over 15 amino acids.